The 11 T cell receptor beta chains below come from one sample, sequenced in a study of cytomegalovirus exposure and HLA in healthy donors. Vbeta (60) and Jbeta (13) primers were used in the PCR. The table came from immunoSEQ multiplex PCR; TCRdb's copy has only in-frame clones and leaves some out. The data hold some 210,000 clones, with more than 60% observed a single time. Sequencing was carried out using PBMCs. The receptors here all came from a woman aged 25 to 39 in good health and CMV-seropositive.

This clone was seen more than once but under ten times. The genes are TRBV7-2 and TRBJ2-7, with D maybe TRBD1 (6 bases). Germline V lookup: CDR1 SGHTA, CDR2 FQGNSA. V was pared by 5 bases and J by 1 base, with 9 bases between. The CDR3 is made up of 13 amino acids. The CDR3 nucleotides read TGTGCCAGCAGCCCAGGGGTATCCTACGAGCAGTACTTC. Protein sequence: CASSPGVSYEQYF.

This clone was seen more than once but under ten times. The chain uses TRBV6-5 and TRBJ2-5; 7 nucleotides align to TRBD1. Gene TRBJ2-7 matches the end of the DNA better, so the J call may be wrong. This CDR3 has 13 residues. The germline gives CDR1 MNHEY, CDR2 SVGAGI. The CDR3 DNA follows: TGTGCCAGCAGTTCGGGACAGACCTACGAGCAGTACTTC. Amino acid sequence: CASSSGQTYEQYF.

The gene calls are TRBV30 and TRBJ2-1; possible D gene TRBD2, 5 bases. CDR1 is GTSNPN and CDR2 is SVGIG in the germline V gene (reference sequence). The CDR3 consists of 14 residues. Deletions cut 5 bases from V and 7 bases from J, with 18 bases between. The CDR3 region has the DNA TGTGCCTGGGGAAGCGGAGTAGGTGGGAATGAGCAGTTCTTC. It is translated as CAWGSGVGGNEQFF.

This chain joins TRBV5-1 and TRBJ1-3, with a tentative D call TRBD1 (5 bases). Trimming stripped 0 bases from V and 0 bases from J, with 13 bases between. There are 17 residues in the CDR3. In germline, CDR1 is SGHRS, CDR2 YFSETQ. This chain's CDR3 is CASSLEPGHYSGNTIYF. The CDR3, as DNA: TGCGCCAGCAGCTTGGAACCAGGGCATTACTCTGGAAACACCATATATTTT.

This clone was counted only a few times. This sequence joins TRBV15 and TRBJ1-6; D is possibly TRBD1 (6 bases). This CDR3 region has 15 residues. V lost 2 bases and J lost 5, with 10 bases in between. Looked up from germline, CDR1 is LNHNV and CDR2 is YYDKDF (reference sequence). CDR3 in DNA: TGTGCCACCAGCAGAAAGGGACAAAATAATTCACCCCTCCACTTT. This translates into CATSRKGQNNSPLHF.

This chain links TRBV15 with TRBJ1-1, with 9 bases that match TRBD1. The germline V gene has CDR1 LNHNV and CDR2 YYDKDF (reference sequence). There are 13 residues in the CDR3. The trim removed 6 bases at V and 7 bases at J, leaving 6 bases unmatched. The DNA of the CDR3 is TGTGCCACCAGGCGGGACAGGGCACTTGAAGCTTTCTTT. This translates into CATRRDRALEAFF. The complete variable domain, with remaining parts taken from reference TRBV15 and TRBJ1-1, reads DAMVIQNPRYQVTQFGKPVTLSCSQTLNHNVMYWYQQKSSQAPKLLFHYYDKDFNNEADTPDNFQSRRPNTSFCFLDIRSPGLGDTAMYLCATRRDRALEAFFGQGTRLTVV.

J is TRBJ2-1 and V is TRBV7-2, with 8 bases lining up with TRBD2. The V segment lost 1 base and the J segment 8 bases; nucleotides outside the gene matches: 7. The CDR3 has 15 amino acids. Germline V gives CDR1 SGHTA, CDR2 FQGNSA. CDR3 nucleotide sequence: TGTGCCAGCAGCTTAGTAACGGGAGGGCCGTATGAGCAGTTCTTC. It is translated as CASSLVTGGPYEQFF.

V and J are TRBV28 and TRBJ1-4; 7 nucleotides agree with TRBD1. V lost 2 bases to trimming and J lost 7 bases; unmatched junction nucleotides: 7. Germline lookup yields CDR1 MDHEN and CDR2 SYDVKM. This CDR3 spans 15 amino acids. The CDR3 protein is CASSLVGGQFEKLFF. CDR3 DNA: TGTGCCAGCAGTTTAGTCGGGGGACAGTTTGAAAAACTGTTTTTT.

The rearrangement joins TRBV4-2 to TRBJ2-7, with TRBD2 matching over 7 bases. The CDR3 runs 15 residues. V lost 1 base, J lost 0 bases, and 3 bases stayed unmatched. Germline V gene sequence: CDR1 LGHNA, CDR2 YNFKEQ. The DNA of the CDR3 is TGTGCCAGCAGCCAAGTAGCGGGCATCTCCTACGAGCAGTACTTC. Amino acid sequence: CASSQVAGISYEQYF.

The chain uses TRBV10-3 and TRBJ1-2; D call uncertain. CDR3 length: 15 residues. The germline V gene encodes CDR1 ENHRY and CDR2 SYGVKD. With 0 bases removed from V and 7 bases from J, the gap between germline ends came to 15 bases. The CDR3 reads CAISESLTETGGYTF. The CDR3, as DNA: TGTGCCATCAGTGAGTCGTTAACGGAAACGGGTGGCTACACCTTC.

The gene calls are TRBV5-4 and TRBJ2-6; TRBD1 aligns across 8 bases. This CDR3 region has 20 residues. V was pared by 3 bases and J by 5 bases, with 19 bases of the junction left unmatched. Germline V gene lookup returns CDR1 SGHNT and CDR2 YYREEE (reference sequence). As DNA, the CDR3 is TGTGCCAGCAGCTGGGGGCAGGGACAGGCGGACCTGGGGAGGGCCAACGTCCTGACTTTC. It translates to CASSWGQGQADLGRANVLTF.